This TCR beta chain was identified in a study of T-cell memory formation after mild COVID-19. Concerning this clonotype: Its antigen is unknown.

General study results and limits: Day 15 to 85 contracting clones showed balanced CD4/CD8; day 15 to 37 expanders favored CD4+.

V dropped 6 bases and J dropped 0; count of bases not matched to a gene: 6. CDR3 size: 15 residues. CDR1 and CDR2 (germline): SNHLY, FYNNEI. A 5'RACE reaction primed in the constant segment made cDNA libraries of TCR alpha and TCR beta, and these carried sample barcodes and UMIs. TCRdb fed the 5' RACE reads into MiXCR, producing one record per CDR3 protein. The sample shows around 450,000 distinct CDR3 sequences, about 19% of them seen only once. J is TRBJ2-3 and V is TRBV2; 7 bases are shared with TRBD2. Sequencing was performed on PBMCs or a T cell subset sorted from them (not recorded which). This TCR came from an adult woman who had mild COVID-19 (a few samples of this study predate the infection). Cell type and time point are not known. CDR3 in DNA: TGTGCCAGCAGAATTAGCGGGTCTAGCACAGATACGCAGTATTTT. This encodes CASRISGSSTDTQYF.